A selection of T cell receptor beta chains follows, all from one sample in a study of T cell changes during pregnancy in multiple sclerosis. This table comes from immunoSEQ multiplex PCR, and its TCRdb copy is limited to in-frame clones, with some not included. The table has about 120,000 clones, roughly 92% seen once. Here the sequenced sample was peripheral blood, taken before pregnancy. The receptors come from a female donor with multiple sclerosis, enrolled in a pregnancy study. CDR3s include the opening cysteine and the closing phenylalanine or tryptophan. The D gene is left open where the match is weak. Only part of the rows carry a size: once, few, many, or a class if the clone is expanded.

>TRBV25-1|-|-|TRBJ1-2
CASSPSNYGYTF
TGTGCCAGCAGCCCATCTAACTATGGCTACACCTTC
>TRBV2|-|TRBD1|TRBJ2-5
CASTRGRQETQYF
TGTGCCAGTACCAGGGGGCGGCAAGAGACCCAGTACTTC
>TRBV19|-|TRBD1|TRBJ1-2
CASSSRQGEYGYTF
TGTGCCAGTAGTAGCCGACAGGGAGAGTATGGCTACACCTTC
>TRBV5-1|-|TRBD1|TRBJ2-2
CASSPLSVTGGRTGELFF
TGCGCCAGCAGCCCCCTTAGTGTGACAGGGGGCCGAACCGGGGAGCTGTTTTTT
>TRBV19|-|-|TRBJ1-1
CASTMFGRANTEAFF
TGTGCCAGTACCATGTTCGGCAGGGCGAACACTGAAGCTTTCTTT
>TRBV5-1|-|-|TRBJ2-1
CASSLESVAFDEQFF
TGCGCCAGCAGCTTGGAGAGCGTCGCTTTCGATGAGCAGTTCTTC
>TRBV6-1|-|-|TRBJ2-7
CASRELTGSYEQYF
TGTGCCAGCAGAGAACTAACAGGGTCCTACGAGCAGTACTTC
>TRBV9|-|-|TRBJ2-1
CASSVAGASSGNEQFF
TGTGCCAGCAGCGTGGCAGGGGCTTCCTCTGGCAATGAGCAGTTCTTC
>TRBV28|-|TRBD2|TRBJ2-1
CASTPAASGRWNEQFF
TGTGCCAGCACCCCCGCAGCTAGCGGGAGATGGAATGAGCAGTTCTTC
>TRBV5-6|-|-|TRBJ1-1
CASSLTLLLAGTEAFF
TGTGCCAGCAGCTTAACGCTACTCCTGGCGGGCACTGAAGCTTTCTTT
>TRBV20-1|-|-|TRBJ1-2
CSANRGYTF
TGCAGTGCTAATCGGGGCTACACCTTC
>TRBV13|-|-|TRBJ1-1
CASSRRAGVTEAFF
TGTGCCAGCAGTAGAAGGGCGGGGGTAACTGAAGCTTTCTTT
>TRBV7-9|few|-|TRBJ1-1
CASSPVRSLNTEAFF
TGTGCCAGCAGCCCGGTACGGAGTCTGAACACTGAAGCTTTCTTT
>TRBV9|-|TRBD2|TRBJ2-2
CASSVAPAGATGELFF
TGTGCCAGCAGCGTAGCCCCAGCGGGAGCCACCGGGGAGCTGTTTTTT
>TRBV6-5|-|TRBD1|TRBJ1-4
CASSQGAGGEKLFF
TGTGCCAGCAGTCAGGGGGCAGGCGGAGAAAAACTGTTTTTT
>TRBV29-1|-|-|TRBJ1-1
CSVGSGGTEAFF
TGCAGCGTTGGTTCGGGGGGCACTGAAGCTTTCTTT
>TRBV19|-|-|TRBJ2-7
CATSPGGARGYEQYF
TGTGCCACATCCCCCGGAGGGGCTAGGGGCTACGAGCAGTACTTC
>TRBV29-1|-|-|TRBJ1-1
CSVGGVRTEAFF
TGCAGCGTTGGGGGGGTGAGGACTGAAGCTTTCTTT
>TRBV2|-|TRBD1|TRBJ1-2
CASSADGDRGYGYTF
TGTGCCAGCAGTGCGGACGGGGACAGGGGCTATGGCTACACCTTC
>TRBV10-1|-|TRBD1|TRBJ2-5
CASSESGGDRAKETQYF
TGCGCCAGCAGTGAGTCGGGGGGGGACAGGGCGAAAGAGACCCAGTACTTC
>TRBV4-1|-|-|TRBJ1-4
CASSQAQGLFF
TGCGCCAGCAGCCAGGCTCAGGGACTGTTTTTT
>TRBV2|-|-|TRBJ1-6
CASSELGIGANSPLHF
TGTGCCAGCAGTGAGTTGGGGATTGGGGCCAATTCACCCCTCCACTTT
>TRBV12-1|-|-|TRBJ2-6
CASSWGEGDDSGANVLTF
TGTGCCAGCAGCTGGGGAGAGGGGGATGACTCTGGGGCCAACGTCCTGACTTTC
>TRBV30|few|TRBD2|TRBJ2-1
CARSPGGLNEQFF
TGTGCCCGCTCCCCGGGAGGTCTGAATGAGCAGTTCTTC
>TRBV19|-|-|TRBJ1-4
CASSMTAPNEKLFF
TGTGCCAGTAGTATGACAGCCCCAAATGAAAAACTGTTTTTT
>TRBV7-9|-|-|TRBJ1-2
CASSGPEVWYTF
TGTGCCAGCAGCGGGCCGGAGGTTTGGTACACCTTC
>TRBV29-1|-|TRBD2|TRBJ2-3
CSVETGLAGTDTQYF
TGCAGCGTTGAAACGGGACTAGCGGGCACAGATACGCAGTATTTT
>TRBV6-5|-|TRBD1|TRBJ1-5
CASSPDRAQPQHF
TGTGCCAGCAGTCCTGACAGGGCTCAACCCCAGCATTTT
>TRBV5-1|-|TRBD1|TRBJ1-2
CASSLEGQGVYGYTF
TGCGCCAGCAGCTTGGAGGGACAGGGGGTCTATGGCTACACCTTC
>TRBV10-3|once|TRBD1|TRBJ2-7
CAISDGQVEQYF
TGTGCCATCAGTGACGGACAGGTAGAACAGTACTTC
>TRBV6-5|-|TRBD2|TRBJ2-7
CASSYGAGVHEQYF
TGTGCCAGCAGTTACGGAGCGGGAGTCCACGAGCAGTACTTC